This TCR beta chain was profiled in a study of blood T cell repertoires in COVID-19. Study-wide context: Donors in the United States, Italy and Spain gave samples during acute or convalescent COVID-19. Nucleic acid was either cDNA or gDNA, and it came from T cells, B-cell-depleted T cells, or PBMCs.

V lost 3 bases, J lost 4 bases, and 6 bases stayed unmatched. Per the germline V gene, CDR1 is KGHSH and CDR2 is LQKENI. The CDR3 is made up of 16 amino acids. Source study methods: The authors estimated nucleated cell counts from reference gene primer amplification. The assay was immunoSEQ multiplex PCR, and TCRdb's table has in-frame clones only and misses some. D and trimming come from the DNA, and the V and J calls and clone size come from that table. The profile shows roughly 300,000 clones, approximately 85% of them singletons. This receptor was identified in a human donor in a cohort sampled during active COVID-19. The genes are TRBV18 and TRBJ2-7, with 13 bases lining up with TRBD2. The specimen was peripheral blood. The CDR3 DNA is TGTGCCAGCTCACCCGGGACTAGCGGGATTAGATACGAGCAGTACTTC. Translation: CASSPGTSGIRYEQYF. Combining the CDR3 with reference TRBV18 and TRBJ2-7 gives the whole variable domain NAGVMQNPRHLVRRRGQEARLRCSPMKGHSHVYWYRQLPEEGLKFMVYLQKENIIDESGMPKERFSAEFPKEGPSILRIQQVVRGDSAAYFCASSPGTSGIRYEQYFGPGTRLTVT.